Included here is one TCR beta chain sequence, with context. The CDR3 extends over 15 amino acids. Germline V CDR1 and CDR2: MDHEN, SYDVKM. V gave up 4 bases and J gave up 8 bases, with 17 bases separating them. Patients with autoimmune history or systemic immunosuppression were excluded. These data are taken from a study of OX40 agonist ivuxolimab in advanced cancers. Background on the study: An anti-OX40 (CD134) antibody with agonistic activity, ivuxolimab, was administered to patients.

Clones were read by immunoSEQ multiplex PCR, and TCRdb kept only the in-frame ones, dropping some. The sample includes 42,000 or so clones, 75% to 90% of them seen just once. Sequencing was performed on CD4+ or CD8+ T cells sorted from blood, taken in a trial of the OX40 agonist ivuxolimab. This TCR came from an adult with an advanced solid tumor such as melanoma, head and neck, liver or kidney cancer. J is TRBJ1-4 and V is TRBV28; the D gene is possibly TRBD1 (6 bases). CDR3 amino acids: CASSSPRGRNEKLFF. In DNA, the CDR3 is TGTGCCAGCAGTTCCCCCAGGGGAAGGAACGAAAAACTGTTTTTT. Variable domain in full (rest from reference TRBV28 and TRBJ1-4): DVKVTQSSRYLVKRTGEKVFLECVQDMDHENMFWYRQDPGLGLRLIYFSYDVKMKEKGDIPEGYSVSREKKERFSLILESASTNQTSMYLCASSSPRGRNEKLFFGSGTQLSVL.